The rows below give T cell receptor beta chains drawn from one sample of a study of blood T cell repertoires in COVID-19. The assay was immunoSEQ multiplex PCR, and TCRdb's table has in-frame clones only and misses some. The sample holds just over 80,000 clones, around 89% seen once. Sequences were obtained from PBMCs or T cells enriched from blood (not recorded which). These receptors all stem from a woman in her 50s with acute COVID-19. CDR3s include the opening cysteine and the closing phenylalanine or tryptophan. D genes are given only for firm matches. Size is omitted from some rows. Given values are once, few, many or a class for expanded clones.

clone_size d_call j_call v_call cdr3_nt cdr3_aa
NA TRBD2 TRBJ2-7 TRBV7-2 TGTGCCAGCAGCTTAGGGACTAGCGGGAGGGCGATTTACGAGCAGTACTTC CASSLGTSGRAIYEQYF
NA TRBD1 TRBJ2-7 TRBV5-6 TGTGCCAGCAGCGATCCGGGACAGCTCTCCTACGAGCAGTACTTC CASSDPGQLSYEQYF
NA NA TRBJ1-4 TRBV5-8 TGTGCCAGCAGCTTTAGAACAGCCGGGGGTGAAAAACTGTTTTTT CASSFRTAGGEKLFF
NA NA TRBJ2-1 TRBV28 TGTGCCAGCAGTCACCCTCCCCCGGGAGAGGATGAGCAGTTCTTC CASSHPPPGEDEQFF
NA TRBD2 TRBJ2-2 TRBV10-3 TGTGCCATCAGTGAGTCCCCGACTAGCGAGACCGGGGAGCTGTTTTTT CAISESPTSETGELFF
NA NA TRBJ1-5 TRBV5-1 TGCGCCAGCAGCTTGGACGCAGGGCGCAATCAGCCCCAGCATTTT CASSLDAGRNQPQHF
few NA TRBJ1-5 TRBV7-9 TGTGCCAGCAGCCCTCGGGGGGTTAGCAATCAGCCCCAGCATTTT CASSPRGVSNQPQHF
NA NA TRBJ1-2 TRBV9 TGTGCCAGCAGCCCCTACCCCGGCGGAACTAACTATGGCTACACCTTC CASSPYPGGTNYGYTF
NA TRBD2 TRBJ2-1 TRBV19 TGTGCCAGTAGTATAAACCTAGCGGGAGGGAATGAGCAGTTCTTC CASSINLAGGNEQFF
NA TRBD1 TRBJ2-1 TRBV24-1 TGTGCCACCATGGGACAGGGCAGAGGATCGGAGAATGAGCAGTTCTTC CATMGQGRGSENEQFF
few NA TRBJ1-5 TRBV7-9 TGTGCCAGCAGCTTAGGCGGGGCTGGCAATCAGCCCCAGCATTTT CASSLGGAGNQPQHF
NA TRBD2 TRBJ2-7 TRBV27 TGTGCCAGCAGTTTCAACTTAGCGGGAGACGAGCAGTACTTC CASSFNLAGDEQYF
NA NA TRBJ2-6 TRBV9 TGTGCCAGCAGCCCCAGATCTGGGGCCAACGTCCTGACTTTC CASSPRSGANVLTF
NA NA TRBJ2-5 TRBV7-8 TGTGCCAGCAGCCCCCCTTTTCGAAGGAGGCGGGGAGAGACCCAGTACTTC CASSPPFRRRRGETQYF
NA NA TRBJ1-1 TRBV4-2 TGTGCCAGCAATTGGGCGGGAAGTGGTGAAGCTTTCTTT CASNWAGSGEAFF